Sequencing of this TCR beta chain was carried out in a study of CD8 T cells in Susac syndrome. An input of roughly 0.5 to 1 ug of RNA was subjected to reverse transcription using random hexamers. An immunoSEQ multiplex PCR amplified TCR beta CDR3 over 54 Vbeta and 13 Jbeta. TCRdb redid the calling of the immunoSEQ multiplex PCR reads with MiXCR, one entry per CDR3 protein. The sample carries some 300,000 distinct CDR3 sequences, 70% to 90% recorded once. Sequencing of TCR beta was performed on blood CD8+ T cells and on blood CD4+ T cells. TEMRA cells were FACS-enriched, with CD8+ and CD4+ T cells isolated negatively. Germline loops: CDR1 SNHLY, CDR2 FYNNEI. This CDR3 region has 15 residues. The V and J ends lost 4 bases and 4 bases respectively, with 14 bases between them.

This receptor was identified in a human donor with multiple sclerosis. The chain couples TRBV2 to TRBJ1-5; a possible D gene is TRBD1 (6 bases). Sequenced sample: CD8+ T cells from PBMCs. CDR3 sequence reads: CASSADSSGNQPQHF. The DNA of the CDR3 is TGTGCCAGCAGTGCGGACAGCAGTGGTAATCAGCCCCAGCATTTT.